The 14 T cell receptor beta chains presented below share a single source sample, sequenced in a study of shared T cell receptors in the human thymus. Measured with immunoSEQ multiplex PCR; TCRdb has only the in-frame clones, and not every one. The sample has 700,000 to 750,000 clones, 75% to 90% seen once. The same sample was also used in a study of human thymus T cells.

The specimen sequenced was thymocytes. The receptors originated from a girl under two years old with a congenital heart defect.

V gene TRBV25-1 combines with J gene TRBJ2-7; 8 bases are shared with TRBD1. The J segment lost 1 base and the V segment lost 5 bases, leaving 10 bases of the junction unmatched. Germline values: CDR1 MGHDK, CDR2 SYGVNS. The CDR3 spans 16 residues. The CDR3 sequence is CASSRNGTGLSYEQYF. Written as DNA, the CDR3 is TGTGCCAGCAGTCGAAACGGGACAGGACTTTCCTACGAGCAGTACTTC.

The V call is TRBV2, the J call TRBJ2-5, with D perhaps matching TRBD2 (5 bases). CDR3 length: 13 residues. V was shortened by 1 base and J by 5 bases, with 8 bases between the two germline ends. Per germline, CDR1 SNHLY and CDR2 FYNNEI. In nucleotides, the CDR3 is TGTGCCAGCAGTGAAGGTACGGGGGAGACCCAGTACTTC. This sequence encodes CASSEGTGETQYF.

The chain uses TRBV9 and TRBJ1-3, with 9 bases matching TRBD1. The CDR3 has 16 residues. V gave up 8 bases and J gave up 5 bases; unmatched junction bases: 14. Germline V lookup: CDR1 SGDLS, CDR2 YYNGEE. The CDR3 region has the DNA TGTGCCAGGATTCCGTATACAGGGGGCATAAGAAACACCATATATTTT. Protein product: CARIPYTGGIRNTIYF.

The chain joins TRBV2 to TRBJ2-1; D may be TRBD2 (5 bases). Germline values: CDR1 SNHLY, CDR2 FYNNEI. The length of the CDR3 is 16 residues. V lost 7 bases, J lost 10 bases, and 26 bases lay in between. CDR3 protein: CASMASGSDPALEQFF. CDR3 coding DNA: TGTGCCAGCATGGCGTCGGGAAGTGACCCGGCCTTAGAGCAGTTCTTC. Combining the CDR3 with reference TRBV2 and TRBJ2-1 gives the whole variable domain EPEVTQTPSHQVTQMGQEVILRCVPISNHLYFYWYRQILGQKVEFLVSFYNNEISEKSEIFDDQFSVERPDGSNFTLKIRSTKLEDSAMYFCASMASGSDPALEQFFGPGTRLTVL.

J is TRBJ1-6 and V is TRBV7-8, with 7 bases lining up with TRBD1. The V and J ends lost 5 bases and 0 bases, in that order; junction bases with no gene match: 16. The CDR3 is 20 residues long. Germline V gene lookup returns CDR1 SGHVS and CDR2 FQNEAQ. In DNA form, the CDR3 reads TGTGCCAGCAGCCCAGGCCAGGGGGGCAGATTTAGCTCCTATAATTCACCCCTCCACTTT. Translating it yields CASSPGQGGRFSSYNSPLHF.

The chain combines TRBV28 with TRBJ1-5, with 8 bases that match TRBD1. Looked up from germline, CDR1 is MDHEN and CDR2 is SYDVKM. The CDR3 runs 14 residues. V was pared by 8 bases and J by 7 bases, with 10 bases of the junction left unmatched. The CDR3 spells CASFYAGQGQPQHF. The CDR3 DNA follows: TGTGCCAGCTTTTACGCCGGACAGGGCCAGCCCCAGCATTTT.

This clone is a singleton in its sample. V is TRBV7-3 and J is TRBJ2-3; possible D gene TRBD1, 6 bases. This CDR3 contains 17 residues. CDR1 is SGHTA and CDR2 is FQGTGA in the germline V gene. Trimming stripped 1 base from V and 6 bases from J, with 20 bases between. This chain's CDR3 is CASSLNRVTGRSDTQYF. The CDR3 bases are TGTGCCAGCAGCTTAAATCGAGTGACAGGCCGATCGGATACGCAGTATTTT.

Notes on this clone: This CDR3 is also generated by other DNA sequences in the sample. This chain connects TRBV7-2 to TRBJ1-1; possibly TRBD1 for D (5 bases). Germline CDR1 is SGHTA and CDR2 is FQGNSA. With 0 bases removed from V and 3 bases from J, the gap between germline ends came to 5 bases. The CDR3 covers 13 residues. As DNA, the CDR3 is TGTGCCAGCAGCTTAGCAGGGGACACTGAAGCTTTCTTT. Encoded protein: CASSLAGDTEAFF.

The CDR3 sequence: CAISTPSSGGETSTDTQYF. The DNA for the CDR3 is TGTGCCATCAGTACCCCCTCTAGCGGGGGGGAGACTAGCACAGATACGCAGTATTTT. The gene calls are TRBV10-3 and TRBJ2-3, with 12 bases fitting TRBD2. There are 19 residues in the CDR3. The germline CDR1 and CDR2 sequences are ENHRY and SYGVKD. The V and J ends lost 5 bases and 0 bases, in that order; junction bases with no gene match: 12.

The chain recombines TRBV6-4 with TRBJ2-1, with D possibly TRBD2 on 7 matching bases. The V end was cut by 0 bases, the J end by 11 bases, with 14 bases between. Germline CDR1 and CDR2: MRHNA and SNTAGT. CDR3 length: 14 residues. CDR3: CASSDSLRGGKQFF. Written as DNA, the CDR3 is TGTGCCAGCAGTGACTCATTGAGGGGGGGGAAGCAGTTCTTC.

The chain uses TRBV6-5 and TRBJ2-1; D might be TRBD1 (5 bases). The ends were cut back, 1 base at V and 7 bases at J, with 11 bases in the middle. The CDR3 runs 14 residues. Germline assignment: CDR1 MNHEY and CDR2 SVGAGI. The CDR3 protein is CASSYYQGKNEQFF. Here the CDR3 DNA reads TGTGCCAGCAGTTACTACCAGGGTAAGAATGAGCAGTTCTTC.

The chain has TRBV6-6 and TRBJ1-2; D is perhaps TRBD1 (6 bases). The CDR3 consists of 14 residues. Germline V gives CDR1 MNHNY, CDR2 SVGAGI (reference sequence). The V and J ends lost 2 bases and 4 bases respectively, with 11 bases between them. The CDR3 protein is CASSYQRGGYGYTF. The CDR3 nucleotides read TGTGCCAGCAGTTACCAGAGGGGGGGCTATGGCTACACCTTC.

To note about this clone: The identical CDR3 is also encoded by other nucleotide sequences in the sample. The rearrangement uses TRBV2 and TRBJ1-6, with 8 bases fitting TRBD1. Germline CDR1 is SNHLY and CDR2 is FYNNEI. The CDR3 extends over 19 amino acids. The V and J ends lost 8 bases and 1 base, in that order; junction bases with no gene match: 16. The CDR3: CASLRTGRLIRSYNSPLHF. CDR3 nucleotides: TGTGCCAGCCTACGGACAGGGAGGTTAATAAGGTCCTATAATTCACCCCTCCACTTT.

The V and J genes are TRBV20-1 and TRBJ1-1, with 7 bases aligning to TRBD1. This CDR3 is 10 amino acids long. Looked up from germline, CDR1 is DFQATT and CDR2 is SNEGSKA (reference sequence). This CDR3 reads CRRQGPLSFF. CDR3 coding DNA: TGCAGGAGACAGGGACCACTAAGTTTCTTT.